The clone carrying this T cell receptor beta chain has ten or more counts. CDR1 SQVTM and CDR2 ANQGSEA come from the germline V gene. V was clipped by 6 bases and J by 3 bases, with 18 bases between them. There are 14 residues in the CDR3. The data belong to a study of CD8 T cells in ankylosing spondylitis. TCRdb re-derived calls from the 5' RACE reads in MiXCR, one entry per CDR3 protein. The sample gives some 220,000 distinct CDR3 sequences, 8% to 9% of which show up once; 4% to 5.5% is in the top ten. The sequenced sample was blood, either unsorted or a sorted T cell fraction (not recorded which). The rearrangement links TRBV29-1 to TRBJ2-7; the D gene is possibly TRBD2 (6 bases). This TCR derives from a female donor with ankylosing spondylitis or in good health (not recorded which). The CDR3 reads CSVKLLTGDYEQYF. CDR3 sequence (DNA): TGCAGCGTAAAGTTGTTAACGGGAGACTACGAGCAGTACTTC.